The text below deals with one T cell receptor beta chain. As yet, its antigen is unknown. This entry is derived from a study of cytomegalovirus exposure and HLA in healthy donors. Clones were sequenced by immunoSEQ multiplex PCR, and TCRdb holds only the in-frame ones, with some missing. The sample includes fewer than 200,000 clones, roughly nine tenths of them seen just once. Study-wide results and limits: According to the study, roughly 180 TCR beta chains were cytomegalovirus-associated. Rarity marked most TCR sequences, yet some public TCRs occurred in many donors.

Material: PBMCs. The origin of this receptor is a woman between 25 and 40 years old in good health and CMV-seronegative.

The CDR3 region is CASSQDLLTRGYGYTF. CDR3 sequence (DNA): TGCGCCAGCAGCCAAGATCTTCTTACTCGAGGCTATGGCTACACCTTC. The chain couples TRBV4-1 to TRBJ1-2; D gene unclear. Trimming cost V 0 bases and J 4 bases, with 15 bases left between them. CDR1 and CDR2 from the germline V gene are MGHRA and YSYEKL. CDR3 size: 16 residues.